These T cell receptor beta chains were read from a single sample in a study of CD8+CD57+ T cells in acquired aplastic anemia. MiXCR, applied by TCRdb to the reads, yields one record per CDR3 protein. The sample has about 180,000 distinct CDR3 sequences, around half seen once. The sequencing sample was made of sorted CD4+, CD8+, or CD8+CD57+ T cells (not recorded which) from PBMCs. The receptors originated from a human donor in good health. Each CDR3 is given with its conserved first and last residue. A D gene is named only where the DNA matches it firmly. Not every row has a clone size; where given, it reads once, few, many or a size class.

len: 12
j_gene: TRBJ1-1
abundance: -
d_gene: -
v_gene: TRBV29-1
CDR3nt: TGCAGCGTTGGTCGGGGAATCACTGAAGCTTTCTTT
CDR3aa: CSVGRGITEAFF

len: 14
j_gene: TRBJ2-3
abundance: -
d_gene: -
v_gene: TRBV2
CDR3nt: TGTGCCAGCAGTGAACCGTCAGCGCCAGATACGCAGTATTTT
CDR3aa: CASSEPSAPDTQYF

len: 15
j_gene: TRBJ2-2
abundance: -
d_gene: -
v_gene: TRBV10-3
CDR3nt: TGTGCCATCCCGAAGCGGATCGCGAACACCGGGGAGCTGTTTTTT
CDR3aa: CAIPKRIANTGELFF

len: 15
j_gene: TRBJ2-7
abundance: -
d_gene: TRBD1
v_gene: TRBV24-1
CDR3nt: TGTGCCACCAGTGATGTGGGGACAGGTCTTGACGAGCAGTACTTC
CDR3aa: CATSDVGTGLDEQYF

len: 12
j_gene: TRBJ1-2
abundance: -
d_gene: TRBD1
v_gene: TRBV7-9
CDR3nt: TGTGCCAGCAGCTTTGGACAGGAGGGCTACACCTTC
CDR3aa: CASSFGQEGYTF

len: 12
j_gene: TRBJ1-5
abundance: -
d_gene: -
v_gene: TRBV2
CDR3nt: TGTGCCAGCCAGCCGGGGGGCCAGCCCCAGCATTTT
CDR3aa: CASQPGGQPQHF

len: 13
j_gene: TRBJ2-7
abundance: -
d_gene: -
v_gene: TRBV20-1
CDR3nt: TGCAGTGCTAACGTTGGCCAGGGTTACGAGCAGTACTTC
CDR3aa: CSANVGQGYEQYF

len: 17
j_gene: TRBJ1-6
abundance: -
d_gene: TRBD1
v_gene: TRBV25-1
CDR3nt: TGTGCCAGCAGTGAATTTGGGACAGGGGTGTATAATTCACCCCTCCACTTT
CDR3aa: CASSEFGTGVYNSPLHF

len: 15
j_gene: TRBJ2-1
abundance: -
d_gene: TRBD2
v_gene: TRBV9
CDR3nt: TGTGCCAGCAGCGCGATAGCGGGAAGTAAAAATGAGCAGTTCTTC
CDR3aa: CASSAIAGSKNEQFF

len: 12
j_gene: TRBJ1-2
abundance: -
d_gene: -
v_gene: TRBV19
CDR3nt: TGTGCCAGTAGTGCGAAGGGCTATGGCTACACCTTC
CDR3aa: CASSAKGYGYTF

len: 16
j_gene: TRBJ1-5
abundance: once
d_gene: -
v_gene: TRBV19
CDR3nt: TGTGCCAGTAGTATAGTTGGGCCCCCGGCCGCGTCGCCCCAGCATTTT
CDR3aa: CASSIVGPPAASPQHF

len: 14
j_gene: TRBJ2-7
abundance: many
d_gene: TRBD2
v_gene: TRBV5-1
CDR3nt: TGCGCCAGCAGCTTGCCTAGCGGGAGAACGGGGTGGTACTTC
CDR3aa: CASSLPSGRTGWYF

len: 15
j_gene: TRBJ2-3
abundance: -
d_gene: -
v_gene: TRBV20-1
CDR3nt: TGCAGTGCTAGAAACTCGGGACTCCCAATAGATACGCAGTATTTT
CDR3aa: CSARNSGLPIDTQYF

len: 11
j_gene: TRBJ2-1
abundance: -
d_gene: -
v_gene: TRBV5-1
CDR3nt: TGCGCCAGCAGCGGGTGGAATGAGCAGTTCTTC
CDR3aa: CASSGWNEQFF

len: 13
j_gene: TRBJ1-2
abundance: once
d_gene: -
v_gene: TRBV20-1
CDR3nt: TGCAGTGCTAGTGGGCAGGGAGGCACCGGCTACACCTTC
CDR3aa: CSASGQGGTGYTF

len: 14
j_gene: TRBJ1-1
abundance: few
d_gene: -
v_gene: TRBV18
CDR3nt: TGTGCCAGCTCACCAGGTAGAGCGAACACTGAAGCTTTCTTT
CDR3aa: CASSPGRANTEAFF

len: 14
j_gene: TRBJ2-3
abundance: -
d_gene: TRBD2
v_gene: TRBV7-2
CDR3nt: TGTGCCAGCAGCTGGCGACTAGCCACGGATACGCAGTATTTT
CDR3aa: CASSWRLATDTQYF

len: 14
j_gene: TRBJ2-7
abundance: -
d_gene: -
v_gene: TRBV20-1
CDR3nt: TGCAGTGCTGCAACCCACCCAGTACGGGACGAGCAGTACTTC
CDR3aa: CSAATHPVRDEQYF

len: 14
j_gene: TRBJ1-1
abundance: -
d_gene: TRBD1
v_gene: TRBV2
CDR3nt: TGTGCCAGCAGTGGCCAGGACAGGGAAAATGAAGCTTTCTTT
CDR3aa: CASSGQDRENEAFF

len: 19
j_gene: TRBJ2-2
abundance: -
d_gene: TRBD2
v_gene: TRBV15
CDR3nt: TGTGCCACCAGCAGAGCCCGCGCCAGCAGCCTCGGGGGGACCGGGGAGCTGTTTTTT
CDR3aa: CATSRARASSLGGTGELFF

len: 15
j_gene: TRBJ2-7
abundance: -
d_gene: -
v_gene: TRBV29-1
CDR3nt: TGCAGCGTTAGACTAGCCGGACAGGGACGGTGCGAGCAGTACTTC
CDR3aa: CSVRLAGQGRCEQYF

len: 14
j_gene: TRBJ1-1
abundance: -
d_gene: TRBD1
v_gene: TRBV24-1
CDR3nt: TGTGCCACCAGTGACACCGGGACAGATACTGAAGCTTTCTTT
CDR3aa: CATSDTGTDTEAFF

len: 15
j_gene: TRBJ1-5
abundance: many
d_gene: -
v_gene: TRBV19
CDR3nt: TGTGCCAGTAGTACAGGGACACCGGGCAATCAGCCCCAGCATTTT
CDR3aa: CASSTGTPGNQPQHF

len: 12
j_gene: TRBJ2-5
abundance: many
d_gene: TRBD2
v_gene: TRBV29-1
CDR3nt: TGCAGCGTTGGGGGCGGGGGAGAGACCCAGTACTTC
CDR3aa: CSVGGGGETQYF

len: 16
j_gene: TRBJ2-7
abundance: -
d_gene: -
v_gene: TRBV15
CDR3nt: TGTGCCACCAGCAGAGTGCGTCCGGATATTACCTACGAGCAGTACTTC
CDR3aa: CATSRVRPDITYEQYF

len: 18
j_gene: TRBJ1-5
abundance: -
d_gene: -
v_gene: TRBV7-8
CDR3nt: TGTGCCAGCAGCGCTCGGCACAACCCGACGGAGTCTAATCAGCCCCAGCATTTT
CDR3aa: CASSARHNPTESNQPQHF

len: 15
j_gene: TRBJ2-3
abundance: -
d_gene: TRBD2
v_gene: TRBV11-2
CDR3nt: TGTGCCAGCAGCTCGGACGGGAGGGCCGTGGATACGCAGTATTTT
CDR3aa: CASSSDGRAVDTQYF

len: 13
j_gene: TRBJ2-7
abundance: many
d_gene: TRBD1
v_gene: TRBV9
CDR3nt: TGTGCCAGCAGCGTAGTAGGGGGCGACGAGCAGTACTTC
CDR3aa: CASSVVGGDEQYF

len: 15
j_gene: TRBJ1-6
abundance: once
d_gene: TRBD1
v_gene: TRBV6-1
CDR3nt: TGTGCCAGCAGCAAGGACAGGGGGGTGTATTCACCCCTCCACTTT
CDR3aa: CASSKDRGVYSPLHF